Listed here are 11 T cell receptor beta chains from one sample, sequenced in a study of identical twins. TCRdb used MiXCR to reprocess the 5' RACE reads, holding one entry per CDR3 protein. The top ten clones hold 1.5% to 2% of a sample with 640,000 or so distinct CDR3 sequences, around 5.7% of them seen once. The source material was naive T cells sorted from blood. These receptors all come from a man aged 18 to 30 in good health.

V usage is TRBV12-3 or TRBV12-4 and J usage is TRBJ2-1, with 11 positions matching TRBD2. This CDR3 region has 15 residues. J gave up 8 bases and V 6 bases, and 9 bases lay outside the gene matches. As DNA, the CDR3 is TGTGCCAGCAGACACACTAGCGGGAGAGCGTATGAGCAGTTCTTC. This sequence encodes CASRHTSGRAYEQFF.

This clonotype was found a few times. The V gene is TRBV7-9, the J gene TRBJ2-1, with 9 nucleotides matching TRBD1. The CDR3 is 14 amino acids. V lost 7 bases, J lost 9 bases, and 10 bases stayed unmatched. CDR1 and CDR2 (germline): SEHNR, FQNEAQ (reference sequence). CDR3 DNA: TGTGCCAGCACCGCCGGGACAGGGATAAGTGAGCAGTTCTTC. This encodes CASTAGTGISEQFF.

This chain uses TRBV5-1 with TRBJ2-7; the D gene is possibly TRBD2 (5 bases). Germline V gene data show CDR1 as SGHRS and CDR2 as YFSETQ. V lost 0 bases to trimming and J lost 6 bases, with 13 bases between them. The CDR3 is made up of 14 amino acids. CDR3 in amino acids: CASSLASSAAEQYF. In DNA form, the CDR3 reads TGCGCCAGCAGCTTGGCTTCCTCAGCGGCCGAGCAGTACTTC.

This clonotype was seen a handful of times. The rearrangement uses TRBV7-2 and TRBJ2-4; perhaps TRBD1 as D (6 bases). Trimming stripped 5 bases from V and 0 bases from J, with 14 bases between. Germline CDR1 SGHTA, CDR2 FQGNSA. The CDR3 sequence is 16 residues long. CDR3 sequence reads: CASSPLTGLAKNIQYF. As DNA, the CDR3 is TGTGCCAGCAGCCCACTGACAGGTCTAGCCAAAAACATTCAGTACTTC.

This clonotype was counted many times. The gene calls are TRBV12-3 or TRBV12-4 and TRBJ2-1, with D tentatively TRBD2 (6 bases). CDR3 length: 15 residues. Trimming pared 8 bases from V and 0 bases from J, leaving 14 bases between. The CDR3 is CASSDRDSSYNEQFF. DNA of the CDR3: TGTGCCAGCTCCGACCGGGACTCCTCCTACAATGAGCAGTTCTTC.

This clonotype has at least ten counts. The J gene is TRBJ1-3, the V gene TRBV15; D is unresolved. The V end lost 2 bases, the J end lost 0 bases, and 14 bases lay between the germline ends. Germline V gene lookup returns CDR1 LNHNV and CDR2 YYDKDF (reference sequence). CDR3 length: 17 amino acids. CDR3 sequence reads: CATSRSGILHSGNTIYF. The CDR3, as DNA: TGTGCCACCAGCAGATCCGGGATCCTCCACTCTGGAAACACCATATATTTT.

J is TRBJ2-3 and V is TRBV6-1; D could derive from TRBD1 or TRBD2 (5 bases each). The CDR3 loop spans 14 amino acids. V lost 6 bases, J lost 5 bases, and 15 bases lay in between. Germline loops: CDR1 MNHNS, CDR2 SASEGT. The CDR3 DNA reads TGTGCCAGCAGGCCGGGACCAACGCGAGATACGCAGTATTTT. It encodes CASRPGPTRDTQYF.

This clonotype was seen at least ten times. CDR3 sequence: CASSLGGLPGLAGGRGTDTQYF. For the CDR3, the DNA is TGCGCCAGCAGCTTGGGTGGTCTCCCAGGACTAGCGGGAGGGCGTGGCACAGATACGCAGTATTTT. The rearrangement links TRBV5-1 to TRBJ2-3; 15 nucleotides align to TRBD2. The trim removed 0 bases at V and 1 base at J, leaving 15 bases unmatched. The germline CDR1 and CDR2 sequences are SGHRS and YFSETQ. The CDR3 length is 22 residues.

This clonotype has a handful of counts. The chain couples TRBV18 to TRBJ2-1; the D is unclear. The V end lost 1 base, the J end lost 3 bases, and 7 bases lay between the germline ends. The length of the CDR3 is 14 residues. Germline-derived CDR1 and CDR2 are KGHSH and LQKENI. The CDR3 coding sequence is TGTGCCAGCTCACCACGACCGGACTACAATGAGCAGTTCTTC. Its protein is CASSPRPDYNEQFF.

A few counts support this clonotype. The V gene is TRBV11-1, the J gene TRBJ2-5; a possible D gene is TRBD1 (7 bases). Germline CDR1 is SGHAT and CDR2 is FQDESV (reference sequence). This CDR3 comprises 15 residues. The germline V and J ends were trimmed by 8 bases and 3 bases, with 19 bases remaining between them. CDR3 amino acids: CASVLRRGREETQYF. The DNA for the CDR3 is TGTGCCAGCGTCTTGAGGAGGGGGCGAGAAGAGACCCAGTACTTC.

The V gene is TRBV3-1, the J gene TRBJ1-6; D gene uncertain. Germline V lookup: CDR1 LGHDT, CDR2 YNNKEL (reference sequence). CDR3 size: 12 residues. V was shortened by 7 bases and J by 7 bases, with 8 bases between the two germline ends. CDR3 in amino acids: CASTGRNSPLHF. The CDR3 coding sequence is TGTGCCAGCACCGGAAGAAATTCACCCCTCCACTTT.